Listed here are 27 T cell receptor beta chains from one sample, sequenced in a study of blood T cell repertoires in COVID-19. Using immunoSEQ multiplex PCR, the repertoire was profiled, and TCRdb retains in-frame clones only, with some absent. The table has hundreds of thousands of clones, 70% to 90% seen once. Source material: peripheral blood. The origin of the receptors is a man aged 50 to 60 with active or convalescent COVID-19.

The table lists this clone with a count of one. The chain uses TRBV4-1 and TRBJ1-6; D gene ambiguous. Germline values: CDR1 MGHRA, CDR2 YSYEKL. CDR3 length equals 15 residues. V was trimmed by 6 bases and J by 7 bases, leaving 16 bases between them. CDR3 region: CASSELAIGNSPLHF. CDR3 coding DNA: TGCGCCAGCAGTGAACTAGCAATCGGGAATTCACCCCTCCACTTT.

The chain links TRBV23-1 to TRBJ2-1; TRBD1 matches 8 bases. TRBV23-1 qualifies as an ORF whose function is uncertain. There are 14 residues in the CDR3. The trim removed 4 bases at V and 9 bases at J, leaving 8 bases unmatched. CDR3 sequence reads: CASSRTGNLIEQFF. The CDR3 DNA is TGCGCCAGCAGTCGGACAGGGAATTTGATTGAGCAGTTCTTC.

This clone has only a few counts. This chain uses TRBV6-5 with TRBJ1-6, with 9 bases identical to TRBD1. Germline V CDR1 and CDR2: MNHEY, SVGAGI. J was trimmed by 6 bases and V by 6 bases; bases with no gene match: 3. This CDR3 is 14 amino acids long. CDR3 region: CASRGTGTNSPLHF. In nucleotides, the CDR3 is TGTGCCAGCAGAGGGACAGGGACTAATTCACCCCTCCACTTT.

The V call is TRBV14, the J call TRBJ2-5; possibly TRBD1 for D (7 bases). This CDR3 comprises 15 residues. Germline values: CDR1 SGHDN, CDR2 FVKESK. V gave up 2 bases and J gave up 7 bases, with 17 bases separating them. CDR3 in DNA: TGTGCCAGCAGCCAACTCCAGGGGGGAAGAGGGACCCAGTACTTC. It is translated as CASSQLQGGRGTQYF.

The chain combines TRBV27 with TRBJ2-1; 9 bases align to TRBD2. The CDR3 runs 13 residues. CDR1 MNHEY and CDR2 SMNVEV come from the germline V gene (reference sequence). With 5 bases clipped from V and 8 bases from J, the junction kept 4 bases outside the gene matches. DNA for the CDR3: TGTGCCAGCAGTAGGCGGGAGGGCTATGAGCAGTTCTTC. Translation gives CASSRREGYEQFF.

The rearrangement uses TRBV28 and TRBJ1-1, with D perhaps matching TRBD1 (6 bases). The CDR3 contains 14 residues. V lost 4 bases and J 4 bases, leaving 13 bases between the germline ends. Germline-derived CDR1 and CDR2 are MDHEN and SYDVKM. This chain's CDR3 is CASSYTGIGTEAFF. The CDR3 DNA follows: TGTGCCAGCAGTTACACAGGGATTGGCACTGAAGCTTTCTTT.

The V call is TRBV7-2, the J call TRBJ2-1, with 7 bases lining up with TRBD2. The CDR3 is 15 amino acids. The germline CDR1 and CDR2 sequences are SGHTA and FQGNSA. The J segment lost 4 bases and the V segment lost 1 base, leaving 4 bases of the junction unmatched. CDR3 in DNA: TGTGCCAGCAGCTTAGAAGCGGGGTATTACAATGAGCAGTTCTTC. Encoded protein: CASSLEAGYYNEQFF.

The rearrangement links TRBV7-9 to TRBJ1-1; 7 positions match TRBD1. The germline V gene encodes CDR1 SEHNR and CDR2 FQNEAQ (reference sequence). The CDR3 sequence is 15 residues long. Unmatched junction bases numbered 8, after V lost 5 bases and J lost 2 bases. CDR3: CASSPRDRSNTEAFF. The CDR3 DNA reads TGTGCCAGCAGCCCTCGGGACAGATCAAACACTGAAGCTTTCTTT.

V gene TRBV2 combines with J gene TRBJ2-7; possible D gene TRBD2, 6 bases. Trimming shortened V by 6 bases and J by 4 bases, and 13 bases separated the two germline ends. From germline, CDR1 is SNHLY and CDR2 FYNNEI. The CDR3 is made up of 13 amino acids. CDR3: CASSQAGQYEQYF. The CDR3 nucleotides are TGTGCCAGCAGCCAAGCGGGCCAATACGAGCAGTACTTC. The whole variable domain, remainder taken from reference TRBV2 and TRBJ2-7, is EPEVTQTPSHQVTQMGQEVILRCVPISNHLYFYWYRQILGQKVEFLVSFYNNEISEKSEIFDDQFSVERPDGSNFTLKIRSTKLEDSAMYFCASSQAGQYEQYFGPGTRLTVT.

CDR3 sequence: CASSTGHSGNTIYF. The CDR3 DNA is TGTGCCAGTAGTACAGGACACTCTGGAAACACCATATATTTT. The V call is TRBV19, the J call TRBJ1-3; weak D call: TRBD1 (5 bases). The germline gives CDR1 LNHDA, CDR2 SQIVND (reference sequence). The CDR3 covers 14 residues. Between the trimmed V and J ends, which lost 4 bases and 0 bases, there was a span of 7 bases.

The rearrangement joins TRBV19 to TRBJ2-3, with 7 bases matching TRBD2. Germline V gene lookup returns CDR1 LNHDA and CDR2 SQIVND (reference sequence). Trimming took 7 bases from V and 4 from J; bases not matched to a gene: 11. This CDR3 comprises 15 residues. The DNA of the CDR3 is TGTGCCAGTAAGGGGACGGGAGGTAATGCAGATACGCAGTATTTT. Amino acid sequence: CASKGTGGNADTQYF. The full variable domain, with the rest looked up from reference TRBV19 and TRBJ2-3, is DGGITQSPKYLFRKEGQNVTLSCEQNLNHDAMYWYRQDPGQGLRLIYYSQIVNDFQKGDIAEGYSVSREKKESFPLTVTSAQKNPTAFYLCASKGTGGNADTQYFGPGTRLTVL.

The chain carries TRBV18 and TRBJ2-2; 10 positions agree with TRBD1. The CDR3 loop spans 16 amino acids. The V and J ends lost 2 bases and 10 bases, in that order; junction bases with no gene match: 10. Germline V gives CDR1 KGHSH, CDR2 LQKENI. CDR3 protein: CASSPRGQGTKEELFF. The CDR3 coding sequence is TGTGCCAGCTCACCAAGGGGACAGGGGACAAAGGAGGAGCTGTTTTTT.

Worth noting for this clone: This may come from a read error, since a much larger clone is one base off. The chain employs TRBV7-9 and TRBJ1-2, with 9 nucleotides matching TRBD1. Per germline, CDR1 SEHNR and CDR2 FQNEAQ (reference sequence). The CDR3 totals 13 residues. The V gene end was trimmed by 4 bases and the J gene end by 5 bases; junction bases not matched to a gene: 2. This CDR3 is CASSSGQGYGYTF. CDR3 nucleotides: TGTGCCAGCAGCTCGGGACAGGGTTATGGCTACACCTTC. The variable domain in full, completed from reference TRBV7-9 and TRBJ1-2, reads DTGVSQNPRHKITKRGQNVTFRCDPISEHNRLYWYRQTLGQGPEFLTYFQNEAQLEKSRLLSDRFSAERPKGSFSTLEIQRTEQGDSAMYLCASSSGQGYGYTFGSGTRLTVV.

The chain is built from TRBV5-1 and TRBJ2-5; 12 bases are shared with TRBD2. The trim removed 4 bases at V and 5 bases at J, leaving 9 bases unmatched. Germline V gene data show CDR1 as SGHRS and CDR2 as YFSETQ. The CDR3 has 16 residues. CDR3 DNA sequence: TGCGCCAGCAGCCAGAGACTAGCGGGAGAGGGGGAGACCCAGTACTTC. Translated, it gives CASSQRLAGEGETQYF. Filled out from reference TRBV5-1 and TRBJ2-5, the complete variable domain reads KAGVTQTPRYLIKTRGQQVTLSCSPISGHRSVSWYQQTPGQGLQFLFEYFSETQRNKGNFPGRFSGRQFSNSRSEMNVSTLELGDSALYLCASSQRLAGEGETQYFGPGTRLLVL.

The chain combines TRBV2 with TRBJ1-3, with D possibly TRBD1 on 6 matching bases. The CDR3 length is 16 residues. Germline V lookup: CDR1 SNHLY, CDR2 FYNNEI. V lost 2 bases to trimming and J lost 0 bases, with 11 bases between them. The chain's CDR3 is CASSESGGPSGNTIYF. In DNA form, the CDR3 reads TGTGCCAGCAGTGAATCGGGGGGCCCCTCTGGAAACACCATATATTTT.

This clone has only a few counts. This sequence joins TRBV12-1 and TRBJ1-2. TRBV12-1 is a pseudogene. CDR3 length: 12 residues. The CDR3 protein is CASSFSGIGYTF. The CDR3 DNA sequence: TGTGCCAGCAGCTTTTCGGGGATTGGCTACACCTTC.

The genes are TRBV25-1 and TRBJ2-1; TRBD2 is a possible D gene (5 bases). V lost 11 bases, J lost 7 bases, and 12 bases lay in between. This CDR3 contains 11 residues. Germline V CDR1 and CDR2: MGHDK, SYGVNS. The CDR3 region has the DNA TGTGCCGTAGAGGGCTCGAATGAGCAGTTCTTC. This encodes CAVEGSNEQFF.

This clone was detected a few times. This chain uses TRBV5-1 with TRBJ1-4; D is possibly TRBD1 (5 bases). V dropped 1 base and J dropped 8 bases, with 12 bases sitting between them. Germline lookup yields CDR1 SGHRS and CDR2 YFSETQ. The CDR3 sequence is 14 residues long. For the CDR3, the DNA is TGCGCCAGCAGCTTGTCGGGGGTAGGGGAAAAACTGTTTTTT. It specifies CASSLSGVGEKLFF.

This clone is a singleton in its sample. The rearrangement joins TRBV11-2 to TRBJ2-1; TRBD2 might be the D (5 bases). This CDR3 has 14 residues. V was clipped by 0 bases and J by 9 bases, with 12 bases between them. CDR1 SGHAT and CDR2 FQNNGV come from the germline V gene. CDR3 sequence: CASSLDWTHGEQFF. CDR3 DNA sequence: TGTGCCAGCAGCTTAGATTGGACTCACGGTGAGCAGTTCTTC. Filled out from reference TRBV11-2 and TRBJ2-1, the complete variable domain reads EAGVAQSPRYKIIEKRQSVAFWCNPISGHATLYWYQQILGQGPKLLIQFQNNGVVDDSQLPKDRFSAERLKGVDSTLKIQPAKLEDSAVYLCASSLDWTHGEQFFGPGTRLTVL.

The rearrangement joins TRBV28 to TRBJ1-1, with 8 nucleotides matching TRBD1. Trimming took 6 bases from V and 7 from J; bases not matched to a gene: 4. This CDR3 contains 12 residues. CDR1 is MDHEN and CDR2 is SYDVKM in the germline V gene. CDR3 residues: CASRLQGVEAFF. In DNA, the CDR3 is TGTGCCAGCAGGCTACAGGGGGTTGAAGCTTTCTTT. The full variable domain, rest sourced from reference TRBV28 and TRBJ1-1, is DVKVTQSSRYLVKRTGEKVFLECVQDMDHENMFWYRQDPGLGLRLIYFSYDVKMKEKGDIPEGYSVSREKKERFSLILESASTNQTSMYLCASRLQGVEAFFGQGTRLTVV.

This clone was observed a single time. The V gene is TRBV18, the J gene TRBJ1-1, with 7 positions matching TRBD1. The CDR3 has 12 residues. The germline CDR1 and CDR2 sequences are KGHSH and LQKENI. With 4 bases clipped from V and 7 bases from J, the junction kept 3 bases outside the gene matches. This CDR3 reads CASSQGASEAFF. The CDR3, as DNA: TGTGCCAGCTCACAGGGGGCCAGTGAAGCTTTCTTT.

The chain uses TRBV7-2 and TRBJ2-7, with 7 bases aligning to TRBD1. The CDR3 covers 15 residues. The trim removed 4 bases at V and 6 bases at J, leaving 12 bases unmatched. The germline V gene encodes CDR1 SGHTA and CDR2 FQGNSA. The CDR3 sequence is CASSSSVSGTAEQYF. In nucleotides, the CDR3 is TGTGCCAGCAGCTCCTCTGTTTCCGGGACAGCCGAGCAGTACTTC.

The chain employs TRBV6-6 and TRBJ2-3; maybe TRBD1 (6 bases). The germline V gene encodes CDR1 MNHNY and CDR2 SVGAGI (reference sequence). The CDR3 loop spans 14 amino acids. Trimming left V 6 bases short and J 3 bases short, with 13 bases between. CDR3 protein: CASRPNRETDTQYF. CDR3 nucleotides: TGTGCCAGCAGACCCAACAGGGAAACAGATACGCAGTATTTT.

A note on this clone: Compared with germline, one end of the junction differs, possibly owing to a read error. The chain couples TRBV7-2 to TRBJ2-5, with TRBD2 matching over 11 bases. Germline CDR1 reads SGHTA; CDR2 reads FQGNSA. CDR3 length: 15 residues. The chain's CDR3 is CASSLAGGRQETQYF. CDR3 bases: TGTGCCAGCAGCCTAGCGGGAGGAAGACAAGAGACCCAGTACTTC. Filled out from reference TRBV7-2 and TRBJ2-5, the complete variable domain reads GAGVSQSPSNKVTEKGKDVELRCDPISGHTALYWYRQSLGQGLEFLIYFQGNSAPDKSGLPSDRFSAERTGGSVSTLTIQRTQQEDSAVYLCASSLAGGRQETQYFGPGTRLLVL.

The chain uses TRBV4-1 and TRBJ2-5, with a weak D call TRBD1 (5 bases). The CDR3 runs to 15 residues. CDR1 and CDR2 from the germline V gene are MGHRA and YSYEKL. V dropped 2 bases and J dropped 3 bases, with 13 bases sitting between them. The CDR3 sequence is CASSQPTVPKETQYF. CDR3 nucleotides: TGCGCCAGCAGCCAACCGACAGTACCGAAAGAGACCCAGTACTTC.

The J gene is TRBJ2-2, the V gene TRBV7-8, with D possibly matching TRBD2 (5 bases). The CDR3 totals 17 residues. Germline-derived CDR1 and CDR2 are SGHVS and FQNEAQ. Deletions cut 7 bases from V and 3 bases from J, with 21 bases between. CDR3 bases: TGTGCCAGCACCCGAAGGGAGTTTAGCCGGGACACCGGGGAGCTGTTTTTT. This encodes CASTRREFSRDTGELFF.

This chain uses TRBV7-9 with TRBJ2-1; D possibly corresponds to TRBD2 (5 bases). Between the trimmed V and J ends, which lost 1 base and 6 bases, there was a span of 13 bases. The CDR3 totals 15 residues. The germline V gene has CDR1 SEHNR and CDR2 FQNEAQ (reference sequence). CDR3: CASSLGALAPNEQFF. CDR3 nucleotides: TGTGCCAGCAGCTTAGGCGCGCTAGCACCCAATGAGCAGTTCTTC. Using reference TRBV7-9 and TRBJ2-1 for the parts outside the CDR3, the full variable domain is DTGVSQNPRHKITKRGQNVTFRCDPISEHNRLYWYRQTLGQGPEFLTYFQNEAQLEKSRLLSDRFSAERPKGSFSTLEIQRTEQGDSAMYLCASSLGALAPNEQFFGPGTRLTVL.